This section outlines one T cell receptor (beta chain) sequence together with its context. Seattle's enrolled individuals joined amid active infection and were then monitored longitudinally. This record belongs to a study of blood T cell repertoires in COVID-19. Study at large: There were acute and convalescent COVID-19 samples, and they came from the United States, Italy and Spain.

In the original analysis: Reference gene primer amplification yielded estimated nucleated cell counts. Here immunoSEQ multiplex PCR was the method, and the copy in TCRdb shows in-frame clones only, minus some. The V and J calls and clone size come from that table; D and trimming were worked out from the DNA. In the table there are around 400,000 clones, around 87% of which are singletons. J was trimmed by 0 bases and V by 5 bases; bases with no gene match: 8. The CDR3 has 16 residues. Germline lookup yields CDR1 LNHDA and CDR2 SQIVND (reference sequence). The sample taken for sequencing was peripheral blood. V and J are TRBV19 and TRBJ2-7, with 9 positions matching TRBD1. The receptor was isolated from a woman between 25 and 40 years old with COVID-19, enrolled during active disease. DNA for the CDR3: TGTGCCAGTAGTGCACCGGGACAGGGTAGCTCCTACGAGCAGTACTTC. Translated: CASSAPGQGSSYEQYF.